This TCR beta chain was sequenced in a study of molecular identifiers for immune sequencing clone quantification. TCRdb itself ran the PCR reads through MiXCR, one entry per CDR3 protein. The table records some 320,000 distinct CDR3 sequences, around 21% of them present only once. About this clonotype itself: This may arise from a read error, as a much more abundant clone is one base away.

The trim removed 6 bases at V and 6 bases at J, leaving 8 bases unmatched. CDR3 size: 15 residues. From germline, CDR1 is MNHNY and CDR2 SVGAGI (reference sequence). Sample: naive CD8+ T cells from blood, with Jurkat cell RNA spiked in. Noted subset: FACS-sorted CD8+CD4-CCR7+CD45RA+ naive T cells. The origin of this receptor is a human donor in good health. Some libraries in this study had Jurkat cell RNA spiked in. The chain links TRBV6-6 to TRBJ2-1, with 10 nucleotides matching TRBD1. As DNA, the CDR3 is TGTGCCAGCAGATTGACAGGGGGCTGGGGCAATGAGCAGTTCTTC. The encoded protein is CASRLTGGWGNEQFF.